Here is one T cell receptor beta chain with its context. What it binds is unknown. This sample was taken from a study of blood T cells in healthy people across ages. Together with a sample-barcoded 5' primer, a J-beta primer mix was included in a second PCR lasting about 7 to 11 cycles. TCRdb reprocessed the 5' RACE reads via MiXCR and lists one record per CDR3 protein. The table includes over 1,500,000 distinct CDR3 sequences, 49% detected once. The V end was cut by 3 bases, the J end by 4 bases, with 12 bases between. Germline lookup yields CDR1 SQVTM and CDR2 ANQGSEA. The CDR3 covers 13 residues. Notes on the study in general: PBMC samples, being unsorted, prevented any conclusive comparison of naive and antigen-experienced cells.

Each sample had at least 7 million PBMCs isolated. The genes are TRBV29-1 and TRBJ1-2, with D tentatively TRBD1 (5 bases). The sequenced sample consisted of blood. The source of this sequence is a woman aged 40 to 55 in good health. The DNA for the CDR3 is TGCAGCGTTGAGGGGGAGGTTGGCTATGGCTACACCTTC. Encoded protein: CSVEGEVGYGYTF.